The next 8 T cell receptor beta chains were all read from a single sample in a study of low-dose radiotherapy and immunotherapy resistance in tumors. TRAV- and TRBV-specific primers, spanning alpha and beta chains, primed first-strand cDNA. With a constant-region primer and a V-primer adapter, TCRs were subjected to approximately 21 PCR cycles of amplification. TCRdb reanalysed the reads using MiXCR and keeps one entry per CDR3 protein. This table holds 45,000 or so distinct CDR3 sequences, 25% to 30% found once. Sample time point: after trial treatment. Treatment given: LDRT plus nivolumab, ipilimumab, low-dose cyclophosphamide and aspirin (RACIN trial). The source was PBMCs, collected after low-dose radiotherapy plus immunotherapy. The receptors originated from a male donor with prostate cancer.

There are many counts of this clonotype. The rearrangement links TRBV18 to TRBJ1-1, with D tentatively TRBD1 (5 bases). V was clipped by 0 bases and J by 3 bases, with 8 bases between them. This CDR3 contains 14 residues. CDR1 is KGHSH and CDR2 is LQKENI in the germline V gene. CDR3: CASSPPRGDTEAFF. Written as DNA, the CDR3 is TGTGCCAGCTCACCACCCCGGGGGGACACTGAAGCTTTCTTT.

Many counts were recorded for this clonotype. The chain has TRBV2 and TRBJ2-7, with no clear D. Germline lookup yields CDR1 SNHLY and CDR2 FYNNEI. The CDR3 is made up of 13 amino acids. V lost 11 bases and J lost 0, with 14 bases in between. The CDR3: CAGGPLPSYEQYF. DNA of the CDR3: TGTGCCGGCGGACCATTACCCTCCTACGAGCAGTACTTC.

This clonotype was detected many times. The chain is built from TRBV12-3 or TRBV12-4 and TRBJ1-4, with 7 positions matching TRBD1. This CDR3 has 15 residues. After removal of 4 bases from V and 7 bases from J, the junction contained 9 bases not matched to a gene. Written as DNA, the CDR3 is TGTGCCAGCAGTTATCGACAGGGCTTTGGTGAAAAACTGTTTTTT. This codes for CASSYRQGFGEKLFF.

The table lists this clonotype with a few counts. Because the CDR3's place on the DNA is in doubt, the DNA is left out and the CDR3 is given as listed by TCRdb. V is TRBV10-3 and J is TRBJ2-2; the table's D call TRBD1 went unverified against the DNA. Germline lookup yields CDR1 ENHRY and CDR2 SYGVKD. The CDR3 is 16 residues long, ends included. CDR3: CATPRGGANTGELFFF.

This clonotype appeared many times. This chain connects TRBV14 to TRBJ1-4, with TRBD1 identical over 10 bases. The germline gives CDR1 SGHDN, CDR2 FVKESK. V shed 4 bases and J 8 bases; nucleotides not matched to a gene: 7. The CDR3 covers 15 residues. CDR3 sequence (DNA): TGTGCCAGCAGCCTACGGACAGGGGGTGGAGAAAAACTGTTTTTT. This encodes CASSLRTGGGEKLFF.

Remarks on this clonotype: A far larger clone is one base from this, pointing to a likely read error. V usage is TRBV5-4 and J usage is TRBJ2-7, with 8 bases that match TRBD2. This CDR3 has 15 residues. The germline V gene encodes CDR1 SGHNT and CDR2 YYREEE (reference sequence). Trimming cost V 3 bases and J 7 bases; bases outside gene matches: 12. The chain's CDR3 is CASSSPGTRNNEQYF. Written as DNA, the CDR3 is TGTGCCAGCAGCTCGCCCGGGACTAGGAACAATGAGCAGTACTTC. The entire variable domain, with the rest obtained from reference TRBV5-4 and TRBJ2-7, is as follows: ETGVTQSPTHLIKTRGQQVTLRCSSQSGHNTVSWYQQALGQGPQFIFQYYREEENGRGNFPPRFSGLQFPNYSSELNVNALELDDSALYLCASSSPGTRNNEQYFGPGTRLTVT.

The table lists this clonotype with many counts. CDR3 protein: CASSAGRNTDTQYF. The CDR3 DNA follows: TGTGCCAGCAGCGCCGGGAGGAACACAGATACGCAGTATTTT. The rearrangement joins TRBV2 to TRBJ2-3; TRBD2 agrees at 7 bases. CDR1 and CDR2 from the germline V gene are SNHLY and FYNNEI. This CDR3 comprises 14 residues. The ends lost 6 bases at V and 2 bases at J; junction bases unmatched: 5.

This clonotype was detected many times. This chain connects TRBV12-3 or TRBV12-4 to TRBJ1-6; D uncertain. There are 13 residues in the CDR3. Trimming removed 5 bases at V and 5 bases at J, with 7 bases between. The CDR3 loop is CASSLTDNSPLHF. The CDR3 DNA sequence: TGTGCCAGCAGTCTCACCGATAATTCACCCCTCCACTTT.